The T cell receptor (beta chain) described here comes from a study of PD-1 blockade in classical Hodgkin lymphoma. Each of the patients experienced relapse following autologous stem cell transplantation, and their brentuximab vedotin exposure differed. Complete response, partial response or progressive disease constituted the best responses recorded. This clone was found once. The target antigen is unknown. Study conclusions and caveats: Baseline diversity resembling that of newly diagnosed patients was seen in complete responders.

Data came from immunoSEQ multiplex PCR; TCRdb stores just in-frame clones and leaves some out. Among some 32,000 clones listed, around four fifths were seen once. The CDR3 runs 14 residues. CDR1 LGHNA and CDR2 YNFKEQ come from the germline V gene. V dropped 4 bases and J dropped 1 base, with 10 bases sitting between them. The rearrangement joins TRBV4-2 to TRBJ1-1; D might be TRBD1 (5 bases). This clonotype was obtained from a human donor with classical Hodgkin lymphoma. The source material was peripheral blood mononuclear cells (PBMCs), sampled at baseline. This CDR3 reads CASSPGQTNTEAFF. The CDR3 bases are TGTGCCAGCAGCCCTGGACAAACGAACACTGAAGCTTTCTTT.